This passage covers 5 T cell receptor beta chains from one sample sequenced in a study of blood T cell repertoires in COVID-19. Assay: immunoSEQ multiplex PCR; the TCRdb copy retains only in-frame clones and omits some. The table has more than 150,000 clones, approximately 86% seen once. The sequencing sample was made of peripheral blood. The source is a man aged 55 to 70 with COVID-19, enrolled during active disease.

The genes are TRBV18 and TRBJ1-1; D gene ambiguous. Germline lookup yields CDR1 KGHSH and CDR2 LQKENI. CDR3 length equals 12 residues. Trimming removed 1 base from V and 6 bases from J, with 6 bases in between. CDR3 region: CASSPQEAEAFF. CDR3 sequence (DNA): TGTGCCAGCTCACCACAGGAGGCTGAAGCTTTCTTT. The full variable domain, in which reference TRBV18 and TRBJ1-1 provide the parts outside the CDR3, is NAGVMQNPRHLVRRRGQEARLRCSPMKGHSHVYWYRQLPEEGLKFMVYLQKENIIDESGMPKERFSAEFPKEGPSILRIQQVVRGDSAAYFCASSPQEAEAFFGQGTRLTVV.

This chain connects TRBV7-3 to TRBJ1-1; 7 nucleotides agree with TRBD1. V shed 0 bases, J shed 4 bases, and the junction held 5 bases outside the gene matches. This CDR3 is 15 amino acids long. Germline CDR1 and CDR2: SGHTA and FQGTGA. The CDR3 coding sequence is TGTGCCAGCAGCTTAACGACAGGGAGGTCCACTGAAGCTTTCTTT. It specifies CASSLTTGRSTEAFF. Full variable domain (remainder filled in from reference TRBV7-3 and TRBJ1-1): GAGVSQTPSNKVTEKGKYVELRCDPISGHTALYWYRQSLGQGPEFLIYFQGTGAADDSGLPNDRFFAVRPEGSVSTLKIQRTERGDSAVYLCASSLTTGRSTEAFFGQGTRLTVV.

This clone has only a few counts. This rearrangement joins TRBV27 to TRBJ2-2; tentative D call: TRBD1 (6 bases). Trimming shortened V by 6 bases and J by 3 bases, and 20 bases separated the two germline ends. In germline, CDR1 is MNHEY, CDR2 SMNVEV (reference sequence). This CDR3 is built from 17 residues. The CDR3 DNA sequence: TGTGCCAGCAGACCCACGGCCTGGGGGCAGGACACCGGGGAGCTGTTTTTT. Its translation: CASRPTAWGQDTGELFF.

The rearrangement joins TRBV7-2 to TRBJ2-3; 9 positions match TRBD1. Per the germline V gene, CDR1 is SGHTA and CDR2 is FQGNSA. The V segment lost 1 base and the J segment 3 bases; nucleotides outside the gene matches: 5. The CDR3 extends over 16 amino acids. The CDR3 reads CASSLGGTGRTDTQYF. The CDR3 DNA reads TGTGCCAGCAGCTTAGGAGGGACAGGGCGAACAGATACGCAGTATTTT.

This clone was seen a single time. The chain couples TRBV11-3 to TRBJ2-7; possibly TRBD1 for D (5 bases). Germline CDR1 and CDR2: SGHNT and YENEEA. The CDR3 runs to 15 residues. Trimming removed 2 bases at V and 3 bases at J, with 14 bases between. The CDR3 here is CASSLQTFQGYEQYF. For the CDR3, the DNA is TGTGCCAGCAGCTTACAGACTTTTCAGGGCTACGAGCAGTACTTC.